The clone carrying this TCR beta chain was seen only a few times. The antigen remains undetermined. Researchers defined stable Graves' hyperthyroidism as no ophthalmopathy progression within 18 months. Exclusion of patients followed from uncontrolled infection, other autoimmune disease, pregnancy or lactation. The sample belongs to a study of T cells in Graves' hyperthyroidism and ophthalmopathy. General observations from the study: Stable hyperthyroidism and ophthalmopathy were separated using 13 V-J signatures. Blood held most thyroid clonotypes expanded above 0.001 frequency.

Amplified TCR beta CDR3 regions came from RNA transcripts. HTBI primers drove first-round RT-PCR of the TCR CDR3. TCRdb processed the multiplex PCR reads anew with MiXCR; each CDR3 protein has one entry. The table lists a few hundred thousand distinct CDR3 sequences, more than 45% of them singletons. Sequencing used peripheral blood or thyroid tissue (not recorded which). This receptor was identified in a woman in her late teens or twenties with Graves' hyperthyroidism.

In DNA, the CDR3 is TGTGCCAGCAGTTACTCGCCGGAGATATGGACCTACGAGCAGTACTTC. Protein product: CASSYSPEIWTYEQYF. J is TRBJ2-7 and V is TRBV6-2 or TRBV6-3, with D unresolved. CDR1 is MNHEY, CDR2 SVGEGT, per germline. This CDR3 has 16 amino acids. Trimming left V 0 bases short and J 2 bases short, with 14 bases between.